This is a list of T cell receptor beta chains from one sample in a study of cytomegalovirus exposure and HLA in healthy donors. Repertoires were generated with immunoSEQ multiplex PCR, while TCRdb's copy carries only in-frame clones and drops some. The data show about 170,000 clones, around 84% seen once. Sequenced sample: PBMCs. Receptor source: a man younger than 45 in good health and CMV-seropositive. The conserved cysteine and the conserved F or W are not part of the CDR3 here.

14	TRBV7-9	ASSFGLALNTGELF
13	TRBV7-3	ASSLSLSSYNEQF
13	TRBV27	ASSLWGETYNEQF
13	TRBV7-2	ASSRTGTLDQPQH
12	TRBV9	ASNSGQPNQPQH
11	TRBV7-9	ASSLSLEETQY
9	TRBV19	ASSNFHEQY
12	TRBV4-1	ASSRESESYEQY
11	TRBV29-1	SARDRTTYEQY
12	TRBV27	ASSFRSLGTAEV
12	TRBV6-5	ASSYDRGANEQY
13	TRBV7-2	ASSLGLAGVYEQF
15	TRBV9	ASSVRTSGRSTDTQY
13	TRBV4-2	ASSQEWTADNEQF
13	TRBV5-5	ASSPDRSVLDTQY
13	TRBV30	AWSTGTGPQETQY
14	TRBV15	ATSRGGGTLSNEQF
9	TRBV2	ASTRGEKLF
11	TRBV9	ASGERGTDTQY
12	TRBV5-4	ASSSRGRVHEQF
12	TRBV18	ASSPGTVTDTQY
11	TRBV6-5	ASRGQSTDTQY
12	TRBV5-4	ASRSEGLGEKLF
13	TRBV7-2	ASSQRVLGTDTQY
12	TRBV30	AWKFEDFTDTQY
14	TRBV7-9	SSSSLLRGRIDEQY
11	TRBV27	ASSQTSFLEQF
12	TRBV7-3	ASSLSDSQETQY
13	TRBV5-1	ASSSGGESHTEAF
14	TRBV5-1	ASSQTTAANTNTQY
13	TRBV6-6	ASSRLAGVLRELF
13	TRBV11-2	ASSFTSGRSNEQF
12	TRBV5-5	ASRTQGGGFELF
8	TRBV20-1	APNRDGYT
13	TRBV15	ATSGLQTRTGELF
12	TRBV6-5	ASSYQGGGNIQY
12	TRBV2	ASRLVKGHNEQF
12	TRBV5-1	ASELGTANNEQF
10	TRBV13	ASSRDYNEQF
12	TRBV5-6	ASSFPRQAETQY
14	TRBV19	ASSILDAGPYNEQF
14	TRBV9	ASSVVPQGAHYGYT
12	TRBV19	ASRSTGPHSPLH
12	TRBV4-3	ASSQDLGGYEQY
16	TRBV4-1	ASSLSGNLLGISYEQY
11	TRBV5-1	ARERESTDTQY
13	TRBV7-2	ASSLRQGGYTEAF
11	TRBV19	ATMGQGRNEQY
11	TRBV6-1	ATAAEGDTEAF
13	TRBV4-1	ASSLGTSGRDEQF
13	TRBV11-2	ASSLEPGHSYEQY
12	TRBV18	ASSPGTSGDTQY
10	TRBV13	ASSSRGIEAF
12	TRBV19	ASSYWAVNTEAF
12	TRBV11-2	ASSFETGNYGYT
15	TRBV7-3	ASSLRPGLAGADTQY
13	TRBV7-9	ASSLVAGIQETQY
10	TRBV2	ASSYQDYEQY
12	TRBV5-1	ASSLATGDDEQF